One sample yielded the 26 T cell receptor beta chains listed below, sequenced in a study of cytomegalovirus exposure and HLA in healthy donors (TCRdb year 2017). The receptor library was made with the immunoSEQ multiplex PCR assay. For the multiplex PCR, a mixture combining 60 forward primers for TCR Vbeta segments and 13 reverse primers for TCR Jbeta segments was used. TCRdb holds this immuneACCESS table with in-frame rearrangements only. Some clones are missing; in checked studies, unresolved V genes explain under half, and the rest has no known cause. This specimen's table enumerates approximately 130,000 clones. The ten largest make up 1.5% to 2.5% of the sample. The specimen sequenced was PBMCs. All receptors derive from an older woman in good health and CMV-seronegative.

CDR3 sequence: CASRPVTAGGAFF. CDR3 bases: TGTGCCAGCAGGCCGGTGACAGCGGGTGGGGCTTTCTTT. The chain combines TRBV27 with TRBJ1-1, with D possibly matching TRBD1 (5 bases). The V and J ends lost 6 bases and 11 bases respectively, with 19 bases between them. Germline CDR1 MNHEY, CDR2 SMNVEV (reference sequence). The CDR3 has 13 amino acids.

As to this clone: This same CDR3 is encoded by further DNA sequences in the sample. V and J are TRBV6-1 and TRBJ2-7, with TRBD2 matching over 14 bases. Per germline, CDR1 MNHNS and CDR2 SASEGT. The CDR3 consists of 14 residues. V shed 7 bases, J shed 4 bases, and the junction held 3 bases outside the gene matches. CDR3 in amino acids: CASTGTSGGYEQYF. CDR3 nucleotides: TGTGCCAGCACCGGGACTAGCGGGGGATACGAGCAGTACTTC.

This rearrangement joins TRBV5-8 to TRBJ1-4, with D unresolved. Germline V gene lookup returns CDR1 SGHTS and CDR2 YDEGEE. CDR3 length: 18 amino acids. The ends were cut back, 4 bases at V and 6 bases at J, with 25 bases in the middle. For the CDR3, the DNA is TGTGCCAGCAGCCTTGTGCTCCGATACCCTTTCCCAGATGAAAAACTGTTTTTT. Translation gives CASSLVLRYPFPDEKLFF.

The rearrangement uses TRBV28 and TRBJ1-5; TRBD1 is a possible D gene (5 bases). CDR1 MDHEN and CDR2 SYDVKM come from the germline V gene. The CDR3 length is 16 residues. Trimming shortened V by 3 bases and J by 4 bases, and 16 bases separated the two germline ends. The CDR3, as DNA: TGTGCCAGCAGTTTTATGGTAGGGGTGTCAAATCAGCCCCAGCATTTT. As protein: CASSFMVGVSNQPQHF.

The J gene is TRBJ2-5, the V gene TRBV25-1; D may be TRBD1 (6 bases). The CDR3 sequence is 15 residues long. V was clipped by 4 bases and J by 5 bases, with 17 bases between them. Germline V lookup: CDR1 MGHDK, CDR2 SYGVNS. Here the CDR3 reads CASSGPQGSWETQYF. Written as DNA, the CDR3 is TGTGCCAGCAGTGGACCCCAGGGGTCCTGGGAGACCCAGTACTTC. Full variable domain (rest looked up from reference TRBV25-1 and TRBJ2-5): EADIYQTPRYLVIGTGKKITLECSQTMGHDKMYWYQQDPGMELHLIHYSYGVNSTEKGDLSSESTVSRIRTEHFPLTLESARPSHTSQYLCASSGPQGSWETQYFGPGTRLLVL.

This sequence joins TRBV11-2 and TRBJ2-1; unclear D gene. V lost 4 bases to trimming and J lost 8 bases, with 15 bases between them. The CDR3 is 14 amino acids. Germline V gives CDR1 SGHAT, CDR2 FQNNGV. The CDR3 nucleotides read TGTGCCAGCAGCTCCCTCCTAGGCACGTATGAGCAGTTCTTC. Amino acid sequence: CASSSLLGTYEQFF.

The chain employs TRBV7-3 and TRBJ2-6; unclear D gene. Germline values: CDR1 SGHTA, CDR2 FQGTGA. This CDR3 is built from 17 residues. The V end was cut by 5 bases, the J end by 0 bases, with 14 bases between. Written as DNA, the CDR3 is TGTGCCAGCAGCCCCGCGCGAATTGCCTCTGGGGCCAACGTCCTGACTTTC. Translation: CASSPARIASGANVLTF.

The V call is TRBV18, the J call TRBJ1-2; possibly TRBD1 for D (6 bases). Trimming removed 5 bases at V and 6 bases at J, with 13 bases between. Germline V lookup: CDR1 KGHSH, CDR2 LQKENI. The CDR3 totals 13 residues. DNA for the CDR3: TGTGCCAGCTCATCGGGACAAATCGATGGCTACACCTTC. Amino acid sequence: CASSSGQIDGYTF.

This chain links TRBV6-5 with TRBJ1-1; 10 bases are a match to TRBD1. Germline assignment: CDR1 MNHEY and CDR2 SVGAGI. V lost 6 bases to trimming and J lost 4 bases; unmatched junction nucleotides: 2. CDR3 length equals 13 residues. The CDR3 sequence is CASSRTGGTEAFF. For the CDR3, the DNA is TGTGCCAGCAGCAGGACAGGGGGCACTGAAGCTTTCTTT.

J is TRBJ2-1 and V is TRBV7-9, with a weak D call TRBD2 (6 bases). Per the germline V gene, CDR1 is SEHNR and CDR2 is FQNEAQ (reference sequence). Trimming removed 3 bases at V and 7 bases at J, with 13 bases between. This CDR3 contains 14 residues. The CDR3 DNA is TGTGCCAGCAGCTTCCCGACTAGGATGAATGAGCAGTTCTTC. Protein: CASSFPTRMNEQFF.

The J gene is TRBJ2-1, the V gene TRBV19, with 8 bases that match TRBD1. From germline, CDR1 is LNHDA and CDR2 SQIVND (reference sequence). The CDR3 totals 15 residues. J was trimmed by 7 bases and V by 3 bases; bases with no gene match: 8. The CDR3 is CASSIPGTGGNEQFF. The CDR3 DNA sequence: TGTGCCAGTAGTATCCCCGGGACAGGAGGAAATGAGCAGTTCTTC.

This chain uses TRBV28 with TRBJ1-5, with D uncertain. This CDR3 contains 14 residues. V lost 2 bases to trimming and J lost 7 bases, with 12 bases between them. Germline V gene data show CDR1 as MDHEN and CDR2 as SYDVKM. The CDR3: CASSLGGEGQPQHF. The CDR3 DNA reads as TGTGCCAGCAGTTTAGGTGGGGAGGGACAGCCCCAGCATTTT. Supplemented by reference TRBV28 and TRBJ1-5, the full variable domain reads DVKVTQSSRYLVKRTGEKVFLECVQDMDHENMFWYRQDPGLGLRLIYFSYDVKMKEKGDIPEGYSVSREKKERFSLILESASTNQTSMYLCASSLGGEGQPQHFGDGTRLSIL.

V gene TRBV4-1 combines with J gene TRBJ1-2; D uncertain. The V gene's germline CDR1 is MGHRA and CDR2 YSYEKL. This CDR3 has 13 amino acids. Trimming took off 1 base at V and 2 bases at J, with 5 bases between the two ends. As DNA, the CDR3 is TGCGCCAGCAGCCAAGTGGGCAACTATGGCTACACCTTC. The encoded protein is CASSQVGNYGYTF.

The chain joins TRBV7-9 to TRBJ2-3; a weak D match, TRBD1 (6 bases). V was pared by 5 bases and J by 8 bases, with 20 bases between. The CDR3 totals 15 residues. From germline, CDR1 is SEHNR and CDR2 FQNEAQ (reference sequence). CDR3 amino acids: CASSPQGEFLSTQYF. The CDR3 DNA is TGTGCCAGCAGCCCACAGGGCGAGTTTTTGAGTACGCAGTATTTT.

The CDR3 nucleotides are TGTGCCAGCAGCCCGAACAGGGGGAAGAACACTGAAGCTTTCTTT. Amino acids: CASSPNRGKNTEAFF. The chain recombines TRBV16 with TRBJ1-1, with 8 positions matching TRBD1. CDR3 length: 15 amino acids. J was trimmed by 1 base and V by 4 bases; bases with no gene match: 5. Germline V lookup: CDR1 KGHSY, CDR2 FQNENV.

The V call is TRBV9, the J call TRBJ2-3; a possible D gene is TRBD2 (6 bases). The V and J ends lost 4 bases and 5 bases respectively, with 14 bases between them. This CDR3 comprises 14 residues. Germline CDR1 SGDLS, CDR2 YYNGEE. The CDR3 region is CASSTRLDKDTQYF. Here the CDR3 DNA reads TGTGCCAGCAGCACCCGACTAGATAAAGATACGCAGTATTTT.

The chain combines TRBV5-1 with TRBJ1-2; 10 nucleotides match TRBD1. This CDR3 is built from 13 residues. The germline V gene encodes CDR1 SGHRS and CDR2 YFSETQ. V lost 4 bases and J lost 6; bases outside the gene matches: 3. CDR3: CASSGDRGHGYTF. CDR3 nucleotides: TGCGCCAGCAGCGGGGACAGGGGCCATGGCTACACCTTC.

This rearrangement joins TRBV28 to TRBJ1-5; D may be TRBD1 (6 bases). Germline CDR1 MDHEN, CDR2 SYDVKM. V was clipped by 2 bases and J by 6 bases, with 14 bases between them. The CDR3 runs to 15 residues. The CDR3 is CASSLDPQGTQPQHF. The DNA for the CDR3 is TGTGCCAGCAGTTTAGACCCCCAGGGGACTCAGCCCCAGCATTTT.

V gene TRBV7-9 combines with J gene TRBJ2-7; D is undetermined. The germline V gene encodes CDR1 SEHNR and CDR2 FQNEAQ (reference sequence). CDR3 length equals 14 residues. Trimming shortened V by 0 bases and J by 0 bases, and 6 bases separated the two germline ends. For the CDR3, the DNA is TGTGCCAGCAGCTTAGCCGAGATCTCCTACGAGCAGTACTTC. It codes for CASSLAEISYEQYF.

In nucleotides, the CDR3 is TGTGCCAGCAGCTTAGTGGGGGGGGATGAGCAGTTCTTC. Translation: CASSLVGGDEQFF. The chain is built from TRBV5-4 and TRBJ2-1; TRBD2 matches at 7 bases. Germline CDR1 and CDR2: SGHNT and YYREEE (reference sequence). This CDR3 has 13 amino acids. V gave up 2 bases and J gave up 8 bases; unmatched junction bases: 4.

The chain has TRBV15 and TRBJ2-7; D is perhaps TRBD2 (6 bases). The germline gives CDR1 LNHNV, CDR2 YYDKDF (reference sequence). CDR3 length: 16 residues. Trimming left V 0 bases short and J 2 bases short, with 14 bases between. The CDR3 DNA follows: TGTGCCACCAGCAGAGAATTGGACCGACTAGCCTACGAGCAGTACTTC. Protein sequence: CATSRELDRLAYEQYF.

Details on this clone: The sample carries other DNA sequences with the same CDR3. This sequence joins TRBV6-6 and TRBJ1-3; no firm D call. This CDR3 is built from 13 residues. The germline gives CDR1 MNHNY, CDR2 SVGAGI (reference sequence). The V end lost 7 bases, the J end lost 4 bases, and 11 bases lay between the germline ends. CDR3 DNA: TGTGCCAGCACGCGGAGCCTCGGAAACACCATATATTTT. Protein product: CASTRSLGNTIYF.

The V gene is TRBV23-1, the J gene TRBJ2-1, with 12 positions matching TRBD1. Being an ORF, TRBV23-1 has a function that is uncertain. The V gene end was trimmed by 3 bases and the J gene end by 3 bases; junction bases not matched to a gene: 15. The CDR3 runs 20 residues. DNA for the CDR3: TGCGCCAGCAGTCAGCTTGGCCGGGACAGGGGGCCGACTTTCTACAATGAGCAGTTCTTC. It translates to CASSQLGRDRGPTFYNEQFF.

This chain connects TRBV18 to TRBJ2-5, with D possibly TRBD1 on 5 matching bases. The V gene lost 6 bases and the J gene lost 5 bases, with 13 bases spanning the gap. Per germline, CDR1 KGHSH and CDR2 LQKENI. The CDR3 is made up of 13 amino acids. The CDR3 sequence: CASSPQGMETQYF. Here the CDR3 DNA reads TGTGCCAGCTCCCCCCAGGGCATGGAGACCCAGTACTTC.

The V gene is TRBV7-8, the J gene TRBJ2-7, with 7 bases that match TRBD2. The V gene end was trimmed by 0 bases and the J gene end by 2 bases; junction bases not matched to a gene: 7. The CDR3 length is 16 residues. Germline-derived CDR1 and CDR2 are SGHVS and FQNEAQ. CDR3 nucleotides: TGTGCCAGCAGCTTAGCGCGCGGGAGTACCCCCTACGAGCAGTACTTC. This encodes CASSLARGSTPYEQYF.

The chain recombines TRBV7-9 with TRBJ2-7, with D maybe TRBD2 (6 bases). Trimming removed 5 bases at V and 2 bases at J, with 13 bases between. The V gene's germline CDR1 is SEHNR and CDR2 FQNEAQ (reference sequence). CDR3 size: 14 residues. The CDR3 DNA is TGTGCCAGCAGCAGAGGGGAGGTCGCCTACGAGCAGTACTTC. It is translated as CASSRGEVAYEQYF.